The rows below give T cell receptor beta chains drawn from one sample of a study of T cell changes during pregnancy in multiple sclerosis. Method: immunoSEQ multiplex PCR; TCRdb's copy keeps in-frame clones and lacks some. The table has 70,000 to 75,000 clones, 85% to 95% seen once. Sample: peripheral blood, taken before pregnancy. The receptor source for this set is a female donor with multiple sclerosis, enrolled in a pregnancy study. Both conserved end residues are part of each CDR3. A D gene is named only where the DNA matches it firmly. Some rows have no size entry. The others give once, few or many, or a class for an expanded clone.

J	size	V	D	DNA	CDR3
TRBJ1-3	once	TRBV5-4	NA	TGTGCCAGCAGCTTCCAGGGTACTGGAAACACCATATATTTT	CASSFQGTGNTIYF
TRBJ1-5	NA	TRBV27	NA	TGTGCCAGCAGTTTATGGCATAGCAATCAGCCCCAGCATTTT	CASSLWHSNQPQHF
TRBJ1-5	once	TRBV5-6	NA	TGTGCCAGCAGCTTGGCGGTCGAGGACCCCGGGGTCCAGCCCCAGCATTTT	CASSLAVEDPGVQPQHF
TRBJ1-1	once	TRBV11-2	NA	TGTGCCAGCAGCTTCCACCGGGACACTGAAGCTTTCTTT	CASSFHRDTEAFF
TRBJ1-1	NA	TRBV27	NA	TGTGCCAGCAGTTTGCAGGGCAGATACACTGAAGCTTTCTTT	CASSLQGRYTEAFF
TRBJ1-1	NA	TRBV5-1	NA	TGCGCCAGCAGCTTGGAGGAGGGGCTGTCGACTGAAGCTTTCTTT	CASSLEEGLSTEAFF
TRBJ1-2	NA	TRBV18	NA	TGTGCCAGCTCATCCTCCCAGGGACTCAGATATGGCTACACCTTC	CASSSSQGLRYGYTF
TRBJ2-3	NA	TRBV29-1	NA	TGCAGCGTTGTCTGGGCGAGAGACACAGATACGCAGTATTTT	CSVVWARDTDTQYF
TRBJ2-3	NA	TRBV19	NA	TGTGCCAGTAGTACCGCGCCCCCGGTCCCAGATACGCAGTATTTT	CASSTAPPVPDTQYF
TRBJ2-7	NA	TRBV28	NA	TGTGCCAGCAGTTTACCAGAGGGGGTTTACGAGCAGTACTTC	CASSLPEGVYEQYF
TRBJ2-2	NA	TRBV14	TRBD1	TGTGCCAGCAGCCATACAGGGGGCGCTTGGACCGGGGAGCTGTTTTTT	CASSHTGGAWTGELFF
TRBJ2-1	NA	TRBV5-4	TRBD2	TGTGCCAGCAGCTTGGCAGGCTCTAGCGGATACAATGAGCAGTTCTTC	CASSLAGSSGYNEQFF
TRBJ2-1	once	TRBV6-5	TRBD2	TGTGCCAGCAGTTACACTCGGACTAGCGGCAATGAGCAGTTCTTC	CASSYTRTSGNEQFF
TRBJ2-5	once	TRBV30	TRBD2	TGTGCCTGGACAGCCTCTAGCGGGAGAAGGGGGACCCAGTACTTC	CAWTASSGRRGTQYF
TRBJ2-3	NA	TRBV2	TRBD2	TGTGCCAGTGGACTAGTCGGATCGTATTTT	CASGLVGSYF
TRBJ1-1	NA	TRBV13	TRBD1	TGTGCCAGCAGCCGCGGACAGGTGAACACTGAAGCTTTCTTT	CASSRGQVNTEAFF
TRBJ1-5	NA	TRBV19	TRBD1	TGTGCCAGTAGCACGGACAGGGGACGGCAGCCCCAGCATTTT	CASSTDRGRQPQHF